A selection of T cell receptor beta chains follows, all from one sample in a study of blood T cell repertoires in COVID-19. Repertoires were generated with immunoSEQ multiplex PCR, while TCRdb's copy carries only in-frame clones and drops some. The data contain roughly 240,000 clones, roughly 88% of them singletons. Material for sequencing was PBMCs or T cells enriched from blood (not recorded which). The source is a woman between 40 and 55 years old with acute COVID-19. CDR3s leave out the opening cysteine and the closing phenylalanine or tryptophan. The D gene is left open where the match is weak.

V gene	D gene	CDR3 protein
TRBV9	.	ASSVADRPTDTQY
TRBV5-4	.	ASSSGGPRGEQF
TRBV7-2	.	ASSLNRAKNIQY
TRBV2	TRBD2	ASRALAGVSDEQF
TRBV19	.	ASNGGRPAKNIQY
TRBV19	TRBD1	ASSGGQRYTGELF
TRBV7-9	TRBD1	ASSAPDRSTDTQY
TRBV5-1	.	ASSLDSRNTEAF
TRBV5-1	TRBD1	ASSLGESTGQPQH
TRBV29-1	.	SVGRVGQPQH
TRBV5-6	.	ASSPTGRIGNTIY
TRBV7-8	.	ASSPRVFGYNSPLH
TRBV6-5	.	ASSPPSGEGTQY
TRBV5-4	.	ASSPTTGVNGEQY
TRBV18	.	ASSARGYSNTEAF
TRBV5-8	.	ASSPRGSGVRFGNQPQH
TRBV9	.	ASSVPGDTQY
TRBV24-1	TRBD1	ATSDAGQGNTEAF
TRBV9	.	ASSSHGGATGELF
TRBV5-1	TRBD1	ASSAGTGLDTIY
TRBV5-6	.	ASSRVNQPQH
TRBV12-3/TRBV12-4	.	ASGKQGIGIQY
TRBV6-1	.	ASSDLAHPTEAF
TRBV30	TRBD1	AWSGGQGGEKLF
TRBV3-1/TRBV3-2	TRBD2	ASSRENSGASTDTQY
TRBV29-1	.	SVDQGQNTEAF
TRBV18	TRBD1	ASSPGQGKGFDYGYT
TRBV19	.	ASSVAPGTLQY
TRBV4-2	.	ASSQDLAFEQY
TRBV7-2	.	ASSLAWGAGELF
TRBV19	TRBD1	ASSITGGTETQY
TRBV9	.	ASSVVADSPSTNEKLF
TRBV2	.	ASSVGGGGAYGYT
TRBV10-2	TRBD2	ATRTRGGAQETQY
TRBV19	.	ASSIAGVKALPSEAF
TRBV4-2	TRBD2	ASSQERTSGMTGELF
TRBV4-2	TRBD2	ASSQDMRGVGGQY
TRBV28	.	ATFDSSSYEQY
TRBV6-6	.	ASSFPGGGTTEAF
TRBV19	.	ASSIEGGETQY
TRBV4-3	.	ASSQDRRART
TRBV9	TRBD2	ASSVVGGGDNEQF
TRBV6-5	.	ASRLLDSGNQPQH